This T cell receptor beta chain was obtained from a study of T cell responses to AZD1222 COVID-19 vaccine. The wider study: Second-dose recipients at about 4 or about 12 weeks were treated as one pooled group.

The germline V and J ends were trimmed by 1 base and 4 bases, with 13 bases remaining between them. Germline V gives CDR1 SGHDN, CDR2 FVKESK. CDR3 size: 15 residues. For this clone: Its antigen is still unknown.

Assay used: immunoSEQ multiplex PCR; TCRdb lists only in-frame clones, some missing. The sample comprises more than 100,000 clones, around nine tenths of which are singletons, and roughly 4.1% rests with the top ten. Findings and limits, study-wide: Scientists sampled the repertoires only once the peak T cell response had passed. Vaccine-associated CD4 TCRs ranged over spike, dominating at 160-218 and 743-854.

Source: peripheral blood, taken on day 0 of AZD1222 vaccination. The receptor's source is an adult in good health. V is TRBV14 and J is TRBJ1-2; D might be TRBD1 (6 bases). The CDR3 spells CASSQVRGGGYGYTF. CDR3 DNA: TGTGCCAGCAGCCAAGTCAGGGGCGGTGGCTATGGCTACACCTTC.